This passage covers 7 T cell receptor beta chains from one sample sequenced in a study of blood T cell repertoires in COVID-19 (dated by TCRdb to 2020 to 2021). The library was obtained by the immunoSEQ multiplex PCR assay. TCRdb limited this immuneACCESS table to in-frame rearrangements with V and J called. A share of clones is missing; checked studies link under half to unresolved V genes, and the rest is unexplained. This sample lists hundreds of thousands of clones; approximately 88% were detected once. The ten largest clones take up 27% of the sample. The sample comprised peripheral blood. All receptors come from a man in his forties or fifties with acute or convalescent COVID-19.

V usage is TRBV10-3 and J usage is TRBJ2-1; 13 nucleotides align to TRBD2. The CDR3 extends over 15 amino acids. CDR1 and CDR2 (germline): ENHRY, SYGVKD. J gave up 7 bases and V 4 bases, and 4 bases lay outside the gene matches. The CDR3 nucleotides read TGTGCCATCAGTGTACTAGCGGGAGGGGTTAATGAGCAGTTCTTC. Translation gives CAISVLAGGVNEQFF.

The chain is built from TRBV5-5 and TRBJ1-5; D call uncertain. Trimming pared 0 bases from V and 10 bases from J, leaving 8 bases between. Germline loops: CDR1 SGHKS, CDR2 YYEKEE (reference sequence). CDR3 length: 12 amino acids. In DNA form, the CDR3 reads TGTGCCAGCAGCTTGGATGGGAGCCCCCAGCATTTT. Translation: CASSLDGSPQHF.

This clone was recorded a few times. The chain couples TRBV5-5 to TRBJ1-5, with TRBD1 as a possible D gene (5 bases). Germline V CDR1 and CDR2: SGHKS, YYEKEE (reference sequence). V was clipped by 4 bases and J by 5 bases, with 10 bases between them. The CDR3 covers 13 residues. As DNA, the CDR3 is TGTGCCAGCAGCACAGGACCAGATCAGCCCCAGCATTTT. Translation: CASSTGPDQPQHF.

The rearrangement links TRBV6-1 to TRBJ1-3, with unresolved D. Trimming took 3 bases from V and 3 from J, leaving 12 bases between them. CDR1 is MNHNS and CDR2 is SASEGT in the germline V gene. This CDR3 spans 15 amino acids. In DNA form, the CDR3 reads TGTGCCAGCAGTGAGCCCCTGGAGGGTGGAAACACCATATATTTT. Its translation is CASSEPLEGGNTIYF.

The chain uses TRBV12-3 or TRBV12-4 and TRBJ1-2, with D possibly being TRBD1 (5 bases). This CDR3 region has 13 residues. Trimming took 6 bases from V and 7 from J, leaving 15 bases between them. In DNA, the CDR3 is TGTGCCAGCAGACCCACAAGACAGTCTGGCTACACCTTC. Amino acids: CASRPTRQSGYTF.

The gene calls are TRBV29-1 and TRBJ1-5, with D unresolved. V was shortened by 4 bases and J by 5 bases, with 9 bases between the two germline ends. The CDR3 has 12 amino acids. Germline assignment: CDR1 SQVTM and CDR2 ANQGSEA. The CDR3 loop reads CSVGVEDQPQHF. DNA for the CDR3: TGCAGCGTTGGGGTAGAGGATCAGCCCCAGCATTTT.

The chain is built from TRBV6-1 and TRBJ1-2; the D is unclear. This CDR3 has 17 residues. CDR1 is MNHNS, CDR2 SASEGT, per germline. V shed 2 bases and J shed 1 base, with 17 bases lying between them. The DNA for the CDR3 is TGTGCCAGCAGTGAACCTCCTCGTGGAGGCAGTAACTATGGCTACACCTTC. Translating it yields CASSEPPRGGSNYGYTF.